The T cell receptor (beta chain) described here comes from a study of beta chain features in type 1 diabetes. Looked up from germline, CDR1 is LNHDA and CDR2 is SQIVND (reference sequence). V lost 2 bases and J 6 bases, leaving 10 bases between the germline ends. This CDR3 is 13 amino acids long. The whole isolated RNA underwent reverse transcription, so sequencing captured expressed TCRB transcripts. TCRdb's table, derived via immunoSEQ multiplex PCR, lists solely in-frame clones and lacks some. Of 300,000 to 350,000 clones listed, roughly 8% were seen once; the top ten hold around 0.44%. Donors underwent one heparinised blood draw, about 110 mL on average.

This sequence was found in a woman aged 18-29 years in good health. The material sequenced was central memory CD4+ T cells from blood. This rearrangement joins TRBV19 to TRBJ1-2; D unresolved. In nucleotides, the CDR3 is TGTGCCAGTAGTATAAGAGGTGATGATGGCTACACCTTC. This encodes CASSIRGDDGYTF.